A selection of T cell receptor beta chains follows, all from one sample in a study of shared clonotypes between healthy human individuals. Produced via immunoSEQ multiplex PCR; TCRdb's table is partial and in-frame only. The sample has 660,000 or so clones; around 96% are singletons. The sample taken for sequencing was naive CD8+ T cells sorted from blood. The receptor set was obtained from a woman between 25 and 40 years old in good health. The CDR3 runs from the conserved cysteine through the conserved F or W. Fields, in order: D gene, V gene, clone size, J gene, CDR3 protein, CDR3 DNA. The D gene is left open where the match is weak. Some rows mark clone size as missing; the rest say once, few, many or name a class of expanded clone.

>TRBD1|TRBV27|.|TRBJ2-7
CASSSRQGYEQYF
TGTGCCAGCTCGTCGAGACAGGGATACGAGCAGTACTTC
>TRBD1|TRBV19|.|TRBJ1-6
CASSPTGGNSPLHF
TGTGCCAGTAGTCCGACAGGGGGAAATTCACCCCTCCACTTT
>TRBD2|TRBV4-2|.|TRBJ2-3
CASSQDSEAGEADTQYF
TGTGCCAGCAGCCAAGATAGTGAGGCGGGAGAGGCAGATACGCAGTATTTT
>.|TRBV19|few|TRBJ1-5
CASSNGGEPQHF
TGTGCCAGTAGTAATGGAGGTGAGCCCCAGCATTTT
>.|TRBV30|.|TRBJ2-7
CAWSGLSYEQYF
TGTGCCTGGTCGGGGCTTTCCTACGAGCAGTACTTC
>TRBD2|TRBV19|.|TRBJ2-1
CASSMVGGSDEQFF
TGTGCCAGTAGTATGGTGGGAGGGAGCGATGAGCAGTTCTTC
>.|TRBV4-2|.|TRBJ2-1
CASSQDDVIYNEQFF
TGTGCCAGCAGCCAAGATGATGTTATCTACAATGAGCAGTTCTTC
>.|TRBV5-6|.|TRBJ2-7
CASSFGTPFHEQYF
TGTGCCAGCAGCTTCGGGACCCCGTTCCACGAGCAGTACTTC
>.|TRBV19|.|TRBJ1-5
CASKGADSWQPQHF
TGTGCCAGTAAGGGCGCGGACAGTTGGCAGCCCCAGCATTTT
>TRBD2|TRBV5-1|.|TRBJ2-1
CASSLGVAGVWNEQFF
TGCGCCAGCAGCTTGGGAGTAGCGGGAGTTTGGAATGAGCAGTTCTTC
>.|TRBV28|.|TRBJ2-1
CASSFGVSPGEQFF
TGTGCCAGCAGTTTTGGGGTAAGCCCTGGTGAGCAGTTCTTC
>.|TRBV20-1|.|TRBJ2-4
CSADRGNIQYF
TGCAGTGCAGACCGGGGAAACATTCAGTACTTC
>.|TRBV19|.|TRBJ1-4
CASSMEVGEKLFF
TGTGCCAGTAGTATGGAGGTGGGTGAAAAACTGTTTTTT
>.|TRBV9|.|TRBJ1-2
CASSVDRDEANYGYTF
TGTGCCAGCAGCGTAGACAGGGATGAAGCTAACTATGGCTACACCTTC
>TRBD2|TRBV11-1|.|TRBJ2-7
CASSPRIYSGRDSYEQYF
TGTGCCAGCAGCCCTCGTATCTATAGCGGGAGGGACTCCTACGAGCAGTACTTC
>TRBD2|TRBV5-6|once|TRBJ2-7
CASSQLAASYEQYF
TGTGCCAGCAGCCAGCTAGCGGCGTCCTACGAGCAGTACTTC
>TRBD2|TRBV27|.|TRBJ2-7
CASSWGGGAYEQYF
TGTGCCAGCAGTTGGGGGGGTGGCGCCTACGAGCAGTACTTC
>.|TRBV5-1|.|TRBJ2-1
CASSFSRTSYNEQFF
TGCGCCAGCAGCTTCTCGCGAACCTCCTACAATGAGCAGTTCTTC
>TRBD1|TRBV7-9|.|TRBJ2-2
CASSLGTPGTGGSTGELFF
TGTGCCAGCAGCTTAGGCACCCCCGGGACAGGGGGTTCCACCGGGGAGCTGTTTTTT
>TRBD1|TRBV4-1|.|TRBJ2-7
CASSQPIRGRYEQYF
TGCGCCAGCAGCCAACCCATCAGGGGGCGCTACGAGCAGTACTTC
>.|TRBV13|.|TRBJ2-7
CASSHGGSSYEQYF
TGTGCCAGCAGCCATGGGGGGTCCTCCTACGAGCAGTACTTC
>.|TRBV7-8|.|TRBJ2-2
CASSLVPAGELFF
TGTGCCAGCAGCTTGGTGCCCGCCGGGGAGCTGTTTTTT
>.|TRBV13|.|TRBJ1-2
CASSWGYGYTF
TGTGCCAGCAGCTGGGGTTATGGCTACACCTTC
>.|TRBV27|.|TRBJ2-7
CASSLLTRNEQYF
TGTGCCAGCAGTTTGCTGACCCGCAACGAGCAGTACTTC
>TRBD2|TRBV27|.|TRBJ2-2
CASSLSTRGAGELFF
TGTGCCAGCAGTTTATCGACTCGGGGGGCCGGGGAGCTGTTTTTT
>TRBD2|TRBV13|.|TRBJ2-7
CASSLGSRESSYEQYF
TGTGCCAGCAGCTTAGGATCGCGGGAGAGTTCCTACGAGCAGTACTTC
>.|TRBV5-6|once|TRBJ2-1
CASSWEEYNEQFF
TGTGCCAGCAGCTGGGAGGAATACAATGAGCAGTTCTTC
>TRBD1|TRBV7-9|.|TRBJ2-1
CASSKQGWDEQFF
TGTGCCAGCAGTAAACAGGGGTGGGATGAGCAGTTCTTC
>TRBD1|TRBV9|few|TRBJ1-1
CASSGGQGAEAFF
TGTGCCAGCAGCGGGGGACAGGGGGCTGAAGCTTTCTTT
>.|TRBV28|.|TRBJ2-1
CASSRTVYNEQFF
TGTGCCAGCAGTCGAACAGTATACAATGAGCAGTTCTTC
>.|TRBV5-4|.|TRBJ2-7
CASSLEIPSVPEQYF
TGTGCCAGCAGCTTGGAGATTCCTTCGGTTCCCGAGCAGTACTTC
>.|TRBV21-1|.|TRBJ2-3
CASSQPDSSTDTQYF
TGTGCCAGCTCCCAGCCCGATTCTAGCACAGATACGCAGTATTTT
>.|TRBV7-9|.|TRBJ2-7
CASSPMVEQYF
TGTGCCAGCAGCCCAATGGTCGAGCAGTACTTC
>.|TRBV9|.|TRBJ1-5
CASSARGDAGQPQHF
TGTGCCAGCAGCGCCAGAGGGGATGCGGGTCAGCCCCAGCATTTT
>.|TRBV4-1|.|TRBJ2-7
CASSHGADGLYEQYF
TGCGCCAGCAGCCACGGTGCGGACGGCTTGTACGAGCAGTACTTC
>.|TRBV30|.|TRBJ1-3
CAGTGPGRSGNTIYF
TGTGCCGGCACAGGACCCGGGAGGTCTGGAAACACCATATATTTT
>.|TRBV28|.|TRBJ2-4
CASTMVGRSVIQYF
TGTGCCAGCACCATGGTCGGCAGGAGTGTCATTCAGTACTTC
>.|TRBV28|once|TRBJ2-2
CASSYGTPNTGELFF
TGTGCCAGCAGTTACGGGACTCCAAACACCGGGGAGCTGTTTTTT
>.|TRBV19|.|TRBJ1-1
CASSPQGMAEAFF
TGTGCCAGTAGTCCGCAGGGAATGGCTGAAGCTTTCTTT
>.|TRBV27|.|TRBJ2-7
CASSWPYREQYF
TGTGCCAGCAGTTGGCCCTATAGGGAACAGTACTTC
>.|TRBV7-9|.|TRBJ1-5
CASSLGGGQPQHF
TGTGCCAGCAGCTTAGGTGGGGGGCAGCCCCAGCATTTT
>.|TRBV2|.|TRBJ2-7
CASSVVPDPYEQYF
TGTGCCAGCAGTGTCGTTCCGGATCCCTACGAGCAGTACTTC
>TRBD2|TRBV5-1|.|TRBJ2-1
CASSYTSGNEQFF
TGCGCCAGCAGCTATACTAGCGGGAATGAGCAGTTCTTC
>TRBD1|TRBV7-9|.|TRBJ2-5
CASSRRQGKETQYF
TGTGCCAGCAGCCGTCGACAGGGGAAAGAGACCCAGTACTTC
>TRBD2|TRBV10-1|.|TRBJ2-1
CASSELAGGPKNEQFF
TGCGCCAGCAGTGAGTTAGCGGGAGGGCCTAAGAATGAGCAGTTCTTC
>TRBD1|TRBV10-2|.|TRBJ2-7
CASTDTGGSYEQYF
TGCGCCAGCACCGACACAGGGGGCTCTTACGAGCAGTACTTC
>.|TRBV5-4|.|TRBJ2-5
CASSFYGDGETQYF
TGTGCCAGCAGCTTTTATGGGGACGGGGAGACCCAGTACTTC
>.|TRBV7-9|once|TRBJ2-2
CASSLLPRVSTGELFF
TGTGCCAGCAGCTTATTACCCAGAGTTAGCACCGGGGAGCTGTTTTTT
>.|TRBV4-1|.|TRBJ1-2
CASSQEQAYGYTF
TGCGCCAGCAGCCAAGAACAGGCTTATGGCTACACCTTC
>TRBD2|TRBV28|.|TRBJ2-3
CASSLAGDTDTQYF
TGTGCCAGCAGTTTAGCGGGGGACACAGATACGCAGTATTTT
>.|TRBV28|.|TRBJ1-1
CASSLSTEHEAFF
TGTGCCAGCAGTCTCTCGACAGAACATGAAGCTTTCTTT
>.|TRBV27|.|TRBJ2-7
CASSLLASSYEQYF
TGTGCCAGCAGTTTGCTAGCGAGCTCCTACGAGCAGTACTTC
>.|TRBV19|once|TRBJ2-5
CASSNDRDQETQYF
TGTGCCAGTAGTAACGACAGAGACCAAGAGACCCAGTACTTC
>TRBD2|TRBV27|.|TRBJ2-5
CASSFLAGGFETQYF
TGTGCCAGCAGTTTCCTAGCGGGAGGCTTTGAGACCCAGTACTTC
>TRBD1|TRBV6-5|.|TRBJ1-1
CASSYTDRGLEAFF
TGTGCCAGCAGTTACACGGACAGGGGACTTGAAGCTTTCTTT
>.|TRBV7-2|.|TRBJ2-3
CASSPIGGITDTQYF
TGTGCCAGCAGCCCGATAGGGGGGATCACAGATACGCAGTATTTT
>TRBD1|TRBV19|.|TRBJ2-7
CASSPYTGGSYEQYF
TGTGCCAGTAGTCCATATACAGGGGGCTCCTACGAGCAGTACTTC